These 32 T cell receptor beta chains were all obtained from the same sample, sequenced in a study of blood T cell repertoires in COVID-19. Only in-frame clones appear in the TCRdb table, and some are missing; sequencing was by immunoSEQ multiplex PCR. The table lists roughly 290,000 clones, 89% of them singletons, with about 1.7% in the top ten. Sequences were obtained from PBMCs or T cells enriched from blood (not recorded which). These TCRs come from a woman in her forties who had recovered from COVID-19.

A remark on this clone: In the same sample, other DNA sequences code for this CDR3. The chain couples TRBV5-1 to TRBJ1-1; 8 bases map to TRBD1. The CDR3 contains 15 residues. The V segment lost 4 bases and the J segment 1 base; nucleotides outside the gene matches: 6. Germline CDR1 and CDR2: SGHRS and YFSETQ. This chain's CDR3 is CASSLPGTGNTEAFF. CDR3 in DNA: TGCGCCAGCAGCCTTCCCGGGACAGGGAACACTGAAGCTTTCTTT.

The chain combines TRBV5-8 with TRBJ2-7, with 9 nucleotides matching TRBD1. The germline CDR1 and CDR2 sequences are SGHTS and YDEGEE. The junction had 8 bases not matched to a gene; V was cut back by 2 bases and J by 2 bases. This CDR3 spans 16 amino acids. The CDR3 DNA reads as TGTGCCAGCAGCTTCGCCGGGACAGGGTTAACCTACGAGCAGTACTTC. Translated, it gives CASSFAGTGLTYEQYF.

The chain uses TRBV9 and TRBJ2-2, with a possible D match to TRBD2 (5 bases). Germline values: CDR1 SGDLS, CDR2 YYNGEE. The CDR3 consists of 14 residues. With 1 base removed from V and 6 bases from J, the gap between germline ends came to 10 bases. The CDR3 DNA sequence: TGTGCCAGCAGCGTACTCCTAGCTGCCGGGGAGCTGTTTTTT. Amino acid sequence: CASSVLLAAGELFF.

CDR3 in DNA: TGTGCCAGCAGCTTGGGTCGGGACAGGGGTATGAACACTGAAGCTTTCTTT. It codes for CASSLGRDRGMNTEAFF. The J gene is TRBJ1-1, the V gene TRBV7-6; TRBD1 agrees at 10 bases. CDR1 is SGHVS and CDR2 is FNYEAQ in the germline V gene. CDR3 size: 17 residues. V dropped 3 bases and J dropped 0; count of bases not matched to a gene: 7.

The V call is TRBV6-5, the J call TRBJ2-7; TRBD1 might be the D (6 bases). The CDR3 length is 13 residues. In germline, CDR1 is MNHEY, CDR2 SVGAGI. Trimming left V 5 bases short and J 4 bases short, with 12 bases between. The chain's CDR3 is CASSRTGKYEQYF. The CDR3 region has the DNA TGTGCCAGCAGTCGTACAGGGAAGTACGAGCAGTACTTC.

This rearrangement joins TRBV3-1 (or the pseudogene TRBV3-2) to TRBJ1-1; TRBD1 is a possible D gene (6 bases). The length of the CDR3 is 18 residues. V dropped 0 bases and J dropped 3 bases, with 20 bases sitting between them. Germline CDR1 and CDR2: LGHDT and YNNKEL (reference sequence). The CDR3: CASSQDRSGGGDDTEAFF. The CDR3 region has the DNA TGTGCCAGCAGCCAAGATCGTTCGGGGGGGGGCGACGACACTGAAGCTTTCTTT.

The chain has TRBV9 and TRBJ1-2; 11 positions match TRBD1. The V and J ends lost 2 bases and 7 bases, in that order; junction bases with no gene match: 16. Germline lookup yields CDR1 SGDLS and CDR2 YYNGEE. The CDR3 covers 18 residues. The CDR3 nucleotides read TGTGCCAGCAGCGTCGGGGCCCTCACTGGACAGGGGGCTACTGGCTACACCTTC. Translating it yields CASSVGALTGQGATGYTF.

This rearrangement joins TRBV29-1 to TRBJ2-1, with D possibly TRBD2 on 6 matching bases. Germline CDR1 and CDR2: SQVTM and ANQGSEA. V was trimmed by 4 bases and J by 4 bases, leaving 11 bases between them. The CDR3 is 13 residues long. CDR3 DNA sequence: TGCAGCGTTGCAAGAGGAGGGTACAATGAGCAGTTCTTC. This translates into CSVARGGYNEQFF.

V is TRBV19 and J is TRBJ1-5, with D hard to call. V was shortened by 5 bases and J by 0 bases, with 23 bases between the two germline ends. The germline CDR1 and CDR2 sequences are LNHDA and SQIVND (reference sequence). There are 19 residues in the CDR3. The CDR3 DNA follows: TGTGCCAGTAGTCAGCGGACGGACCGGCAATATGATAGCAATCAGCCCCAGCATTTT. As protein: CASSQRTDRQYDSNQPQHF.

This clone has a single count. V and J are TRBV4-1 and TRBJ1-5; D uncertain. The CDR3 consists of 15 residues. Germline V gene lookup returns CDR1 MGHRA and CDR2 YSYEKL. V gave up 0 bases and J gave up 3 bases, with 9 bases separating them. Here the CDR3 DNA reads TGCGCCAGCAGCCAAGATTTTCAGGACAATCAGCCCCAGCATTTT. Its translation is CASSQDFQDNQPQHF.

The CDR3 sequence: CASSISAAPATEAFF. The CDR3 nucleotides read TGTGCCAGCAGCATCTCCGCGGCCCCGGCCACTGAAGCTTTCTTT. The gene calls are TRBV7-8 and TRBJ1-1; D unresolved. The V and J ends lost 5 bases and 4 bases respectively, with 17 bases between them. CDR3 length: 15 residues. Germline V gives CDR1 SGHVS, CDR2 FQNEAQ. Full variable domain (remainder filled in from reference TRBV7-8 and TRBJ1-1): GAGVSQSPRYKVAKRGQDVALRCDPISGHVSLFWYQQALGQGPEFLTYFQNEAQLDKSGLPSDRFFAERPEGSVSTLKIQRTQQEDSAVYLCASSISAAPATEAFFGQGTRLTVV.

The V gene is TRBV7-2, the J gene TRBJ1-5; the D gene is possibly TRBD1 (5 bases). The ends were cut back, 1 base at V and 0 bases at J, with 19 bases in the middle. The length of the CDR3 is 19 residues. Looked up from germline, CDR1 is SGHTA and CDR2 is FQGNSA. The CDR3 here is CASSLDLRATRDSNQPQHF. Written as DNA, the CDR3 is TGTGCCAGCAGCTTAGATCTCAGGGCTACCAGAGATAGCAATCAGCCCCAGCATTTT.

This clone showed up just a few times. The rearrangement joins TRBV5-1 to TRBJ2-7; 7 nucleotides line up with TRBD1. In germline, CDR1 is SGHRS, CDR2 YFSETQ. After removal of 4 bases from V and 3 bases from J, the junction contained 4 bases not matched to a gene. CDR3 length: 13 amino acids. The CDR3 spells CASSRTGNYEQYF. CDR3 bases: TGCGCCAGCAGCCGGACAGGAAACTACGAGCAGTACTTC.

The sample holds a few counts of this clone. Written as DNA, the CDR3 is TGCGCCAGCAGCTTGGTTGCTAGCGGGATACAAGAGACCCAGTACTTC. As protein: CASSLVASGIQETQYF. V usage is TRBV5-1 and J usage is TRBJ2-5; the match to TRBD2 covers 9 bases. Germline CDR1 is SGHRS and CDR2 is YFSETQ. V was clipped by 0 bases and J by 2 bases; unmatched bases: 5. This CDR3 spans 16 amino acids.

The rearrangement uses TRBV3-1 (or the pseudogene TRBV3-2) and TRBJ1-1; no clear D. The germline V gene has CDR1 LGHDT and CDR2 YNNKEL (reference sequence). V lost 4 bases to trimming and J lost 5 bases, with 11 bases between them. This CDR3 is 13 amino acids long. The DNA for the CDR3 is TGTGCCAGCAGCCTTTCGGAGAGGACTGAAGCTTTCTTT. Its protein is CASSLSERTEAFF.

The chain combines TRBV5-1 with TRBJ2-6; 7 bases match TRBD2. Looked up from germline, CDR1 is SGHRS and CDR2 is YFSETQ. The CDR3 is 15 amino acids. Trimming removed 5 bases from V and 1 base from J; junction bases left unmatched: 3. CDR3 loop: CASRPGGSGANVLTF. In DNA, the CDR3 is TGCGCCAGCAGACCCGGGGGGTCTGGGGCCAACGTCCTGACTTTC.

V usage is TRBV4-2 and J usage is TRBJ2-7; 10 bases align to TRBD2. The CDR3 extends over 19 amino acids. With 0 bases clipped from V and 6 bases from J, the junction kept 17 bases outside the gene matches. Germline V gene data show CDR1 as LGHNA and CDR2 as YNFKEQ. The CDR3 region is CASSQDPRLAGPGGLEQYF. In nucleotides, the CDR3 is TGTGCCAGCAGCCAAGATCCGCGACTAGCGGGTCCAGGGGGCCTCGAGCAGTACTTC.

The genes are TRBV2 and TRBJ2-7; D ambiguous. V was trimmed by 0 bases and J by 8 bases, leaving 14 bases between them. The germline gives CDR1 SNHLY, CDR2 FYNNEI. The CDR3 length is 14 residues. DNA for the CDR3: TGTGCCAGCAGTGAAGCGGGCCGCGCTACGCAGCAGTACTTC. Encoded protein: CASSEAGRATQQYF.

The chain combines TRBV18 with TRBJ1-2; D unresolved. Trimming removed 3 bases at V and 8 bases at J, with 16 bases between. This CDR3 has 14 residues. Germline CDR1 reads KGHSH; CDR2 reads LQKENI. CDR3 in DNA: TGTGCCAGCTCACCGGGCAGAGACCTTTGGGGCTACACCTTC. This encodes CASSPGRDLWGYTF.

The chain combines TRBV5-6 with TRBJ1-6, with D tentatively TRBD1 (5 bases). This CDR3 is built from 15 residues. Trimming took off 3 bases at V and 7 bases at J, with 14 bases between the two ends. Germline CDR1 reads SGHDT; CDR2 reads YYEEEE. CDR3 sequence reads: CASSSGPGRNSPLHF. In nucleotides, the CDR3 is TGTGCCAGCAGCTCTGGGCCAGGGAGGAATTCACCCCTCCACTTT.

CDR3 in amino acids: CASSYSGQGARAFF. CDR3 bases: TGTGCCAGCAGTTACTCAGGACAGGGGGCAAGGGCTTTCTTT. The gene calls are TRBV6-5 and TRBJ1-1, with TRBD1 identical over 11 bases. Germline values: CDR1 MNHEY, CDR2 SVGAGI. The CDR3 has 14 amino acids. The V gene end was trimmed by 0 bases and the J gene end by 11 bases; junction bases not matched to a gene: 5.

The chain links TRBV11-2 to TRBJ2-6; D might be TRBD2 (7 bases). Per germline, CDR1 SGHAT and CDR2 FQNNGV. This CDR3 region has 16 residues. Trimming stripped 0 bases from V and 2 bases from J, with 8 bases between. This CDR3 reads CASSLEGGAGANVLTF. DNA of the CDR3: TGTGCCAGCAGCTTAGAAGGGGGGGCTGGGGCCAACGTCCTGACTTTC. Full variable domain (missing parts from reference TRBV11-2 and TRBJ2-6): EAGVAQSPRYKIIEKRQSVAFWCNPISGHATLYWYQQILGQGPKLLIQFQNNGVVDDSQLPKDRFSAERLKGVDSTLKIQPAKLEDSAVYLCASSLEGGAGANVLTFGAGSRLTVL.

The rearrangement uses TRBV6-5 and TRBJ1-5; 7 bases line up with TRBD1. The trim removed 6 bases at V and 0 bases at J, leaving 5 bases unmatched. This CDR3 is 15 amino acids long. Germline V lookup: CDR1 MNHEY, CDR2 SVGAGI. CDR3 region: CASSLDRVSNQPQHF. The CDR3 bases are TGTGCCAGCAGCCTCGACAGGGTTAGCAATCAGCCCCAGCATTTT.

The V call is TRBV18, the J call TRBJ1-5; 11 bases are a match to TRBD1. Germline CDR1 is KGHSH and CDR2 is LQKENI. This CDR3 is 16 amino acids long. The V and J ends lost 4 bases and 0 bases, in that order; junction bases with no gene match: 2. CDR3 amino acids: CASSHGQGASNQPQHF. Written as DNA, the CDR3 is TGTGCCAGCTCACACGGACAGGGGGCTAGCAATCAGCCCCAGCATTTT.

The chain recombines TRBV4-1 with TRBJ2-1; unclear D gene. The V and J ends lost 1 base and 7 bases respectively, with 11 bases between them. The CDR3 is 14 residues long. Germline V gene sequence: CDR1 MGHRA, CDR2 YSYEKL. CDR3 protein: CASSQGHEMNEQFF. The CDR3 DNA is TGCGCCAGCAGCCAAGGACACGAGATGAATGAGCAGTTCTTC.

This chain connects TRBV14 to TRBJ1-2; weak D call: TRBD1 (5 bases). V was pared by 3 bases and J by 6 bases, with 17 bases between. CDR1 is SGHDN, CDR2 FVKESK, per germline. The CDR3 covers 15 residues. CDR3 sequence reads: CASSHRSGTMDGYTF. The CDR3 DNA is TGTGCCAGCAGCCACAGATCCGGGACTATGGATGGCTACACCTTC.

The chain has TRBV2 and TRBJ1-3; D is perhaps TRBD1 (5 bases). The ends were cut back, 6 bases at V and 2 bases at J, with 14 bases in the middle. The CDR3 totals 15 residues. Germline CDR1 and CDR2: SNHLY and FYNNEI. The CDR3 DNA reads TGTGCCAGCAGGGACACTGTCTCGGCTGGAAACACCATATATTTT. Translating it yields CASRDTVSAGNTIYF.

V gene TRBV18 combines with J gene TRBJ1-2, with TRBD1 matching over 9 bases. Germline V lookup: CDR1 KGHSH, CDR2 LQKENI. The CDR3 runs to 14 residues. V gave up 3 bases and J gave up 4 bases; unmatched junction bases: 3. CDR3 protein: CASSPSQGAYGYTF. Here the CDR3 DNA reads TGTGCCAGCTCACCCTCACAGGGGGCCTATGGCTACACCTTC.

The chain is built from TRBV7-9 and TRBJ2-5; 12 nucleotides line up with TRBD1. Germline V gene sequence: CDR1 SEHNR, CDR2 FQNEAQ (reference sequence). The CDR3 consists of 14 residues. Losses at the gene ends were 3 bases for V and 9 bases for J; bases not matched to a gene: 5. The CDR3 DNA is TGTGCCAGCAGCTTGGGACAGGGGGCCGGGGCCCAGTACTTC. The encoded protein is CASSLGQGAGAQYF.

This clone was seen a single time. V is TRBV19 and J is TRBJ1-4, with 9 bases lining up with TRBD1. This CDR3 has 13 residues. Germline V gene data show CDR1 as LNHDA and CDR2 as SQIVND (reference sequence). V was pared by 9 bases and J by 5 bases, with 4 bases of the junction left unmatched. CDR3 DNA sequence: TGTGCCAGGGTACAGGGGGCGAATGAAAAACTGTTTTTT. It is translated as CARVQGANEKLFF.

The V call is TRBV19, the J call TRBJ1-1; TRBD1 might be the D (6 bases). V lost 7 bases and J lost 1, with 16 bases in between. The CDR3 length is 15 residues. Germline CDR1 LNHDA, CDR2 SQIVND (reference sequence). This CDR3 is CASTLNGQSNTEAFF. CDR3 DNA sequence: TGTGCCAGTACCCTAAATGGACAGTCGAACACTGAAGCTTTCTTT.

V and J are TRBV10-3 and TRBJ2-2; a possible D gene is TRBD2 (5 bases). The CDR3 consists of 16 residues. Trimming cost V 0 bases and J 5 bases, with 13 bases left between them. Per germline, CDR1 ENHRY and CDR2 SYGVKD. In DNA, the CDR3 is TGTGCCATCAGTGAGTCCCCTTTAACGGGAACCGGGGAGCTGTTTTTT. It codes for CAISESPLTGTGELFF.